The T cell receptor (beta chain) under discussion was sequenced for a study of T-cell memory formation after mild COVID-19. Study conclusions and caveats: Contracting CD8+ clones were enriched in EMRA, CD4+ mainly in CM and EM.

In the case of this clonotype: The target antigen is unknown.

Each CDR3 protein gets one entry after TCRdb re-called the 5' RACE reads with MiXCR. Among about 400,000 distinct CDR3 sequences, about a sixth were seen once, and the ten largest hold roughly 21%. This TCR was recovered from a man aged 18-30 years who had mild COVID-19 (a few samples of this study predate the infection). Cell type and time point are not known. What was sequenced was PBMCs or a T cell subset sorted from them (not recorded which).

The CDR3 is CSVGGRGGNQPQHF. Written as DNA, the CDR3 is TGCAGCGTTGGAGGACGAGGTGGGAATCAGCCCCAGCATTTT. The chain has TRBV29-1 and TRBJ1-5; D ambiguous. Trimming shortened V by 4 bases and J by 4 bases, and 14 bases separated the two germline ends. Germline V gives CDR1 SQVTM, CDR2 ANQGSEA. The CDR3 is made up of 14 amino acids.